This entry concerns a single T cell receptor beta chain. CDR3 length: 12 amino acids. CDR1 and CDR2 from the germline V gene are SGHNT and YYREEE (reference sequence). V lost 1 base and J 4 bases, leaving 4 bases between the germline ends. This sample is drawn from a study of T cells after yellow fever vaccination. TCRdb fed the 5' RACE reads into MiXCR, producing one record per CDR3 protein. The repertoire consists of 30,000 to 40,000 distinct CDR3 sequences, with around 6.7% occurring once and the leading ten covering around a fifth. Overall study results and limits: Subsequent booster samples again held most clones from primary vaccination (96% CD4, over 80% CD8). Researchers noted that a small share of clonotypes showed up in both CD4 and CD8 compartments.

This TCR was sampled from a man aged 18 to 35 who received the YFV17D yellow fever vaccine. Sequencing was performed on PBMCs, either bulk or a sorted T-cell subset (CD4+, CD8+, memory, or dextramer-sorted; not recorded which), taken on the day of the first yellow fever vaccination. The chain joins TRBV5-4 to TRBJ2-3; D uncertain. DNA for the CDR3: TGTGCCAGCAGCTTGCGCCCAGATACGCAGTATTTT. Its translation: CASSLRPDTQYF.